Given below is one T cell receptor beta chain in context. What it binds is unknown. One end of the junction does not line up with germline, which may come from a read error. This entry is derived from a study of regulatory T cells in long-lasting Graves disease. Study observations and caveats: New patients shared 966 public clonotypes, and persistent patients shared more, with fewer than 3,500.

TCR beta libraries were built with iRepertoire HTBI primers and Arm-PCR of CDR3 regions. Using its own MiXCR run on the multiplex PCR reads, TCRdb lists one record per CDR3 protein. The top ten hold roughly a tenth of the sample, which has 530,000 or so distinct CDR3 sequences, about 13% seen once. The germline V gene encodes CDR1 SGHRS and CDR2 YFSETQ. The CDR3 sequence is 18 residues long. Time point indicated: newly diagnosed GD, antithyroid drugs for less than 3 months. The TCR library was prepared using RNA isolated from PBMCs. Guidelines of the American Thyroid Association were used to diagnose Graves' disease. The data were also submitted as part of a second study, on T cells in Graves' hyperthyroidism and ophthalmopathy. From that study: Most thyroid clonotypes that were expanded above 0.001 also turned up in blood.

The gene calls are TRBV5-1 and TRBJ2-1; 10 bases fit TRBD2. This TCR derives from a man aged 25 to 40 with Graves disease. The source was peripheral blood mononuclear cells (PBMCs), collected at new diagnosis, from a patient treated with antithyroid drugs. As DNA, the CDR3 is TGCGCCAGCAGCAGAATAGCGGGAGGACTCCCCTCCTACAATGGGCAGTTCTTC. Residues: CASSRIAGGLPSYNGQFF.